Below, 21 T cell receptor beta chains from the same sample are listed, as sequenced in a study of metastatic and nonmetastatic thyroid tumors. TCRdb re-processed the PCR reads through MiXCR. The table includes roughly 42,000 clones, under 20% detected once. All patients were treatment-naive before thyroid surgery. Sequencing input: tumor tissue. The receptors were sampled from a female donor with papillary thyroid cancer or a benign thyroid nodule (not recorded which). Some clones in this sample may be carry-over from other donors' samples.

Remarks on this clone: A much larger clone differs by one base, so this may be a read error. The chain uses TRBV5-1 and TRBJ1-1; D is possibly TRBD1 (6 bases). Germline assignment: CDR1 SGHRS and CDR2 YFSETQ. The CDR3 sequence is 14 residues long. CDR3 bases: TGCACCAGCAGCACCAGGACAGCCGACACTGAAGCTTTCTTT. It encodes CTSSTRTADTEAFF.

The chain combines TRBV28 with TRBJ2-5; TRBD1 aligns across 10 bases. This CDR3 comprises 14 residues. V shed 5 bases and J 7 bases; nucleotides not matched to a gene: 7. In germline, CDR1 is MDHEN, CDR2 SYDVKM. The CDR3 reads CASSREGQGRTQYF. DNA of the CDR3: TGTGCCAGCAGTAGGGAGGGACAGGGGAGGACCCAGTACTTC. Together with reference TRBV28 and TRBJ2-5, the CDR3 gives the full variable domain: DVKVTQSSRYLVKRTGEKVFLECVQDMDHENMFWYRQDPGLGLRLIYFSYDVKMKEKGDIPEGYSVSREKKERFSLILESASTNQTSMYLCASSREGQGRTQYFGPGTRLLVL.

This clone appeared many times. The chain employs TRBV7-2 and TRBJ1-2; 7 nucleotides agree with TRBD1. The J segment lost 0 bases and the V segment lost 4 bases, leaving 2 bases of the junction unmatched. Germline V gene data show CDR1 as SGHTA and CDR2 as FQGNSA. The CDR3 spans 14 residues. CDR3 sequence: CASSSGQANYGYTF. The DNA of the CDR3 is TGTGCCAGCAGCTCTGGACAGGCTAACTATGGCTACACCTTC.

The CDR3 DNA follows: TGTGCCAGCAGTTCGAGCGGTAAGATCTCAGATACGCAGTATTTT. Protein: CASSSSGKISDTQYF. V is TRBV25-1 and J is TRBJ2-3; D may be TRBD2 (5 bases). Trimming shortened V by 5 bases and J by 4 bases, and 16 bases separated the two germline ends. This CDR3 is 15 amino acids long. Per the germline V gene, CDR1 is MGHDK and CDR2 is SYGVNS.

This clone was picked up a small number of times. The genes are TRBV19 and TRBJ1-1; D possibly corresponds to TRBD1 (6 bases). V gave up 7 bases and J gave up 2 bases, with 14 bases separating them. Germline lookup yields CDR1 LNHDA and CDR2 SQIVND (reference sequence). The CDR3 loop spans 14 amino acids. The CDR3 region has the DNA TGTGCCAGTATCCAACAGGGCTTTAACACTGAAGCTTTCTTT. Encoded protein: CASIQQGFNTEAFF.

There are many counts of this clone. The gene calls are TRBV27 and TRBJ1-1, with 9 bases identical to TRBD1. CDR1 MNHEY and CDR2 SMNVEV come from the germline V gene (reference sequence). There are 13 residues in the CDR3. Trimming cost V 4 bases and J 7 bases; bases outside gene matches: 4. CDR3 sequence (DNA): TGTGCCAGCAGTTACCAGACAGGGGGTGAAGCTTTCTTT. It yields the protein CASSYQTGGEAFF.

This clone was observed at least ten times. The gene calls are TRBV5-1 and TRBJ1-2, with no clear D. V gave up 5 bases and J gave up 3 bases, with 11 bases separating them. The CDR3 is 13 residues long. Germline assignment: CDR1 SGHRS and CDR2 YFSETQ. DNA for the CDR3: TGCGCCAGCAGGCTATCTAGGGACTATGGCTACACCTTC. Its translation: CASRLSRDYGYTF.

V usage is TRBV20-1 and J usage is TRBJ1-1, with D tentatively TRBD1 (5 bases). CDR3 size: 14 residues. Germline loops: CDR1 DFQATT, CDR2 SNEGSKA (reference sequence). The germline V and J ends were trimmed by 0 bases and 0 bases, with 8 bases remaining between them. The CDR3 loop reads CSARELGVNTEAFF. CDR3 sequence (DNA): TGCAGTGCTAGAGAGTTGGGGGTGAACACTGAAGCTTTCTTT.

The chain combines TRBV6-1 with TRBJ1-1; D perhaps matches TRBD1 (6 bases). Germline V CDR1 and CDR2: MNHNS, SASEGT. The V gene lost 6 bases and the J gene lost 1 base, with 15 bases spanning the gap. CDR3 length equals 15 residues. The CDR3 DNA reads TGTGCCAGCAGGGGGGAGGGGGTGAGGAACACTGAAGCTTTCTTT. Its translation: CASRGEGVRNTEAFF.

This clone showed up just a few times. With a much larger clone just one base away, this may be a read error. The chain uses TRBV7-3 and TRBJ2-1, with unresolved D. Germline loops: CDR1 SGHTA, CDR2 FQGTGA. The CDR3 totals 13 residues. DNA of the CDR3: TGTGCCAGCAGCTTAAACAGTTACAATGAGCAGTCCTTC. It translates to CASSLNSYNEQSF.

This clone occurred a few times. CDR3 nucleotide sequence: TGTGCCAGCAGTGGTCCAGACAATAATTCACCCCTCCACTTT. Translation gives CASSGPDNNSPLHF. The chain couples TRBV6-1 to TRBJ1-6; D remains ambiguous. This CDR3 has 14 residues. CDR1 is MNHNS, CDR2 SASEGT, per germline. V was cut by 4 bases and J by 5 bases, with 9 bases left in between.

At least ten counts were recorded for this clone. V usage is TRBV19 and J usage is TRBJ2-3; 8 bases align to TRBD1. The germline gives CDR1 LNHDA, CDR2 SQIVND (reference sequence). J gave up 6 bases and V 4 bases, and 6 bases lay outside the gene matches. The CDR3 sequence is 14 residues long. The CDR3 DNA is TGTGCCAGTAGTACGGGACAGGCCTCCGATACGCAGTATTTT. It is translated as CASSTGQASDTQYF.

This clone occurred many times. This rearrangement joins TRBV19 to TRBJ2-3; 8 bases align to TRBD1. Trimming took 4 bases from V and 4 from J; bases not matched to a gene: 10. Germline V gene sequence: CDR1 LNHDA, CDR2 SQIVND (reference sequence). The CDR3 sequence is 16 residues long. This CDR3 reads CASSSLGTGGADTQYF. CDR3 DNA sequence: TGTGCCAGTAGTAGCCTCGGGACAGGAGGGGCAGATACGCAGTATTTT.

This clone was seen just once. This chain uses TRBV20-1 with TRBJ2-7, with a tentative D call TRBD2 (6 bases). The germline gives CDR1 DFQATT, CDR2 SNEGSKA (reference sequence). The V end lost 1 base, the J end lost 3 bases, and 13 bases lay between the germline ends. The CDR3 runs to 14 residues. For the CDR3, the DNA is TGCAGTGCTAGAGCTGCGGGGACTGACTACGAGCAGTACTTC. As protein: CSARAAGTDYEQYF.

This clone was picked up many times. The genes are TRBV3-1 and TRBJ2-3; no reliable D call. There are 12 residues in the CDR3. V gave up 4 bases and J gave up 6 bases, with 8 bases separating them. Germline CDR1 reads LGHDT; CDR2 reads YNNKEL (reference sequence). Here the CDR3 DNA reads TGTGCCAGCAGCCCACAAGGGGATACGCAGTATTTT. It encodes CASSPQGDTQYF.

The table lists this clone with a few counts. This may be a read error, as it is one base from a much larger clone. CDR3 sequence: CASSQDGGGGYTF. DNA of the CDR3: TGTGCCAGCAGCCAAGACGGGGGGGGGGGCTACACCTTC. The chain uses TRBV12-3 or TRBV12-4 and TRBJ1-2; D perhaps matches TRBD1 (5 bases). The CDR3 length is 13 residues. V lost 6 bases, J lost 8 bases, and 16 bases lay in between.

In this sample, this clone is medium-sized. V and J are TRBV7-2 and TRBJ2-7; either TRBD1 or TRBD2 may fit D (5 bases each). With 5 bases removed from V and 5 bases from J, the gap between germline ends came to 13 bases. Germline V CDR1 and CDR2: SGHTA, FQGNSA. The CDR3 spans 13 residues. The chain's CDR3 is CASSGLGAHEQYF. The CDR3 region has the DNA TGTGCCAGCAGCGGACTCGGGGCACACGAGCAGTACTTC.

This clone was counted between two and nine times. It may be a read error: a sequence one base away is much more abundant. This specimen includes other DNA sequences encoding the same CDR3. CDR3 sequence reads: CASSGGRRDPTHTQYF. The CDR3 nucleotides are TGTGCCAGCAGTGGTGGGAGGCGGGACCCTACCCATACGCAGTATTTT. The rearrangement joins TRBV6-1 to TRBJ2-3; D might be TRBD2 (6 bases). CDR1 is MNHNS and CDR2 is SASEGT in the germline V gene. V gave up 4 bases and J gave up 7 bases, with 21 bases separating them. The CDR3 is 16 residues long.

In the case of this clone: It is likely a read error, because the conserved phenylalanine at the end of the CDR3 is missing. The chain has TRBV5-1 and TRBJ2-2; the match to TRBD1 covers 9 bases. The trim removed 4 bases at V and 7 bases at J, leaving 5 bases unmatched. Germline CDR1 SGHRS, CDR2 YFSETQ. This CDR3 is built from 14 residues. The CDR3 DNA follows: TGCGCCAGCAGCCAAGGGACAGGGTTCGGGGAGCTGTTTCTT. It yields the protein CASSQGTGFGELFL.

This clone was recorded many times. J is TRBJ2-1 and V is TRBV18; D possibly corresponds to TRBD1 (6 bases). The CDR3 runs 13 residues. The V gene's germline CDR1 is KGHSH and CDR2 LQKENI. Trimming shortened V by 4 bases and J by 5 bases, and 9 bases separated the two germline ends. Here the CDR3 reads CASSRGQNNEQFF. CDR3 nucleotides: TGTGCCAGCTCACGAGGACAGAACAATGAGCAGTTCTTC.

CDR3 region: CAIRDRVGSHGYTF. CDR3 DNA sequence: TGTGCCATCCGAGACAGGGTAGGCTCGCATGGCTACACCTTC. This chain links TRBV19 with TRBJ1-2; 7 bases agree with TRBD1. The junction had 14 bases not matched to a gene; V was cut back by 10 bases and J by 6 bases. This CDR3 spans 14 amino acids. The V gene's germline CDR1 is LNHDA and CDR2 SQIVND (reference sequence).